The source of this T cell receptor (beta chain) is a study of graft-versus-host responses after intestinal transplantation. Some clones are missing from TCRdb's copy, which holds only in-frame ones; the method was immunoSEQ multiplex PCR. The profile shows tens of thousands of clones, about 94% of them singletons. About this clone: Its matching antigen is unknown.

Germline loops: CDR1 ENHRY, CDR2 SYGVKD. Between the trimmed V and J ends, which lost 7 bases and 6 bases, there was a span of 18 bases. The CDR3 is 14 amino acids. Study outcomes and limitations: Allografts carried high graft-versus-host to host-versus-graft clonal ratios in patients having graft-donor T cell macrochimerism. Early HvG declines after transplant were associated with peak circulating GvH clone levels.

Source: unstimulated CD4+ T cells sorted from spleen or lymph node cells, taken before transplant. This sequence joins TRBV10-3 and TRBJ1-1, with unresolved D. This receptor was taken from a human donor who was the organ donor for an intestinal transplant. In DNA form, the CDR3 reads TGTGCCATCAAGCGTTCCGGAGACCCTCCTGAAGCTTTCTTT. The encoded protein is CAIKRSGDPPEAFF.